This T cell receptor (beta chain) was observed in a study of blood T cell repertoires in COVID-19 (dated by TCRdb to the early 2020s). Notes on the research overall: Samples covering the acute and convalescent phases of COVID-19 were provided by collaborators in the United States, Italy and Spain. Deeply sampled blood TCRbeta repertoires from subjects exposed to, actively infected with, or recovered from COVID-19 were included in the dataset. The repertoires were made available in a free public database intended to serve as a resource for research on the immune response to SARS-CoV-2. Nearly every sample came with metadata listing a de-identified subject ID, COVID-19 status, age in years and sex. Samples came from the ongoing ImmuneRACE study (first 160 participants) plus 1,254 subjects from 6 global collaborators. The material from the prospective study consisted of cDNA or gDNA derived from T cells, B-cell-depleted T cells, or PBMCs. Where available, HLA class I and class II types were taken from metadata supplied by the sample provider and were not determined by assay-based typing.

Beyond this particular receptor, the publication reports: The quantity of clinical and demographic metadata differed by source and by participant and was supplied without curation.

Turning to this clone: The antigen it binds to is not known. No per-base quality is available; no much larger clone lies one base away.

Collaborating institutions collected whole blood in K2EDTA tubes following their own protocols. For TCRbeta analysis, collaborators shipped samples in one of three forms: frozen whole blood, isolated PBMCs, or DNA extracted from either of those sample types. TCRbeta CDR3 regions were amplified from genomic DNA using the immunoSEQ Assay, a bias-controlled multiplex PCR. The authors' analysis ran thus. The number of nucleated cells in each sample was estimated by amplification of reference gene primers within the assay. To quantify the absolute abundance of each unique TCRbeta CDR3 rearrangement, sequence reads were collapsed and filtered. For each sample, productive Simpson clonality was calculated by taking the square root of Simpson's diversity index across productive rearrangements. TCRdb stores this immuneACCESS table with in-frame sequences only. Part of the clones is absent; in the studies checked, under half of the shortfall reflects unresolved V genes, and no reason is known for the rest. V and J calls and clone size are as listed in that table; D and trimming were resolved from the DNA. The sample table shows around 140,000 clones, and around 85% are seen once. Approximately 18% of the sample belongs to the ten largest clones.

The CDR3 measures 15 amino acids from cysteine to phenylalanine. Left in the record is the CDR3 DNA by itself, 45 bases read in frame from the first base. V and J lose 0 bases and 7 bases, and a span of 16 bases separates them. The germline V gene (reference sequence) gives CDR1 as LNHNV and CDR2 as YYDKDF. Sequenced input: peripheral blood. The clonotype comes from a woman older than 75 with acute or convalescent COVID-19. The V gene is TRBV15 and the J gene is TRBJ2-7; the D gene lacks a confident call. The CDR3 region has the sequence CATSRERQIADEQYF. DNA sequence: TGTGCCACCAGCAGAGAACGCCAGATAGCTGATGAGCAGTACTTC.